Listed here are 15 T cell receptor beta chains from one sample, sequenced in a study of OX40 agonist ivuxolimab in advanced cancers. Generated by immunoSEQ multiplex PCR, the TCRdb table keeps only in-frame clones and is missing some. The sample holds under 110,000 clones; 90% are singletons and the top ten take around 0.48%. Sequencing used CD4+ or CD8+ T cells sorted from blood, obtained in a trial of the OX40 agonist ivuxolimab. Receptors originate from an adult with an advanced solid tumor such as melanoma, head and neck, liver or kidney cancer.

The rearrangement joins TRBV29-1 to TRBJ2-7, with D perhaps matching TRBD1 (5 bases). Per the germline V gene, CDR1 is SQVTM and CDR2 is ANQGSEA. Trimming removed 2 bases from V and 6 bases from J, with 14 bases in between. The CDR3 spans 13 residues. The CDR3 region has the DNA TGCAGCGTTGAACGGCAGGGTAGTAGCGAGCAGTACTTC. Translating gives CSVERQGSSEQYF.

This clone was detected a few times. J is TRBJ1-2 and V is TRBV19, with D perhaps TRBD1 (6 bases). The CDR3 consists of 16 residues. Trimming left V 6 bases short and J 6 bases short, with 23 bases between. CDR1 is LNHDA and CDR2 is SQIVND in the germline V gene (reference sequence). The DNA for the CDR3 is TGTGCCAGTAGCCCGGGGGGCCAACAGGCCATACATGGCTACACCTTC. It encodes CASSPGGQQAIHGYTF.

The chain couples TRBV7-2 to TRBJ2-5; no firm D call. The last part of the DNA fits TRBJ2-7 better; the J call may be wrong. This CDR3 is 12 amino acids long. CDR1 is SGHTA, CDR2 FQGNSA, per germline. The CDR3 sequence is CASSTGSYEQYF. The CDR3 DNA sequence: TGTGCCAGCAGCACGGGCAGCTACGAGCAGTACTTC.

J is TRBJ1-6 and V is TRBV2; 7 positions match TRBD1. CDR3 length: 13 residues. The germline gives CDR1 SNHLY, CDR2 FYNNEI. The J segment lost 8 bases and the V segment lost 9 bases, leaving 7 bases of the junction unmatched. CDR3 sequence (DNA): TGTGCCAGTCAACAGGGGTCGGATTCACCCCTCCACTTT. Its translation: CASQQGSDSPLHF.

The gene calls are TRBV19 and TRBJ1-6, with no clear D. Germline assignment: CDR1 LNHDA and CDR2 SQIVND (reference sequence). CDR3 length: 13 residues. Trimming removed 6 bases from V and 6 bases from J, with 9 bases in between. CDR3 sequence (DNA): TGTGCCAGTAGGTACAGCCCTAATTCACCCCTCCACTTT. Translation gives CASRYSPNSPLHF.

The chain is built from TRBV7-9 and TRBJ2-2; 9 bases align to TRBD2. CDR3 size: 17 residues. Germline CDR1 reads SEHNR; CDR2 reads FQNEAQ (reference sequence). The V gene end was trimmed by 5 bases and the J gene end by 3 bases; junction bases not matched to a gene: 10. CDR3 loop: CASSTTLAGAYTGELFF. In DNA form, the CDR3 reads TGTGCCAGCAGCACTACCTTAGCGGGGGCCTACACCGGGGAGCTGTTTTTT.

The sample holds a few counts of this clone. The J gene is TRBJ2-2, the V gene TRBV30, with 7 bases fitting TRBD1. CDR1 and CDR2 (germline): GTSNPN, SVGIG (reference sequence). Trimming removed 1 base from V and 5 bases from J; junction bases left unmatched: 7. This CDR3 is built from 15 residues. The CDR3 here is CAWSEQDRYTGELFF. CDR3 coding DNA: TGTGCCTGGAGTGAACAGGACAGGTATACCGGGGAGCTGTTTTTT.

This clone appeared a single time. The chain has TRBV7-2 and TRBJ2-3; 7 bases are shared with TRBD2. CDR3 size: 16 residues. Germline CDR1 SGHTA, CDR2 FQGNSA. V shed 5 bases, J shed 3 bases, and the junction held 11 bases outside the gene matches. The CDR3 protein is CASSTGLVIRTDTQYF. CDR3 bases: TGTGCCAGCAGCACCGGACTAGTTATAAGGACAGATACGCAGTATTTT.

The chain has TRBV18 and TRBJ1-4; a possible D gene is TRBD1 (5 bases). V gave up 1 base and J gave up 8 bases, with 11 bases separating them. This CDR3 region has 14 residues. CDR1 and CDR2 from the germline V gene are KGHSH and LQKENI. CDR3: CASSPLGGDEKLFF. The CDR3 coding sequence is TGTGCCAGCTCACCACTGGGGGGAGACGAAAAACTGTTTTTT. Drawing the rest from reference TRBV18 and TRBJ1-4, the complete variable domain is NAGVMQNPRHLVRRRGQEARLRCSPMKGHSHVYWYRQLPEEGLKFMVYLQKENIIDESGMPKERFSAEFPKEGPSILRIQQVVRGDSAAYFCASSPLGGDEKLFFGSGTQLSVL.

The chain's CDR3 is CASRLLGSPTDTQYF. In nucleotides, the CDR3 is TGTGCCAGTCGACTTCTCGGATCCCCCACAGATACGCAGTATTTT. V is TRBV19 and J is TRBJ2-3; the D is unclear. Trimming removed 8 bases at V and 2 bases at J, with 17 bases between. CDR1 and CDR2 from the germline V gene are LNHDA and SQIVND (reference sequence). The CDR3 runs to 15 residues. Filled out from reference TRBV19 and TRBJ2-3, the complete variable domain reads DGGITQSPKYLFRKEGQNVTLSCEQNLNHDAMYWYRQDPGQGLRLIYYSQIVNDFQKGDIAEGYSVSREKKESFPLTVTSAQKNPTAFYLCASRLLGSPTDTQYFGPGTRLTVL.

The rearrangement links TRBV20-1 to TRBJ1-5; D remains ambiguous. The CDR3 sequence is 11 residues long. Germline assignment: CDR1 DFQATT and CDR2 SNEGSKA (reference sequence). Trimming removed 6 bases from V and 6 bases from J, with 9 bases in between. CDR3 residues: CSAGYSQPQHF. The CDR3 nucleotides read TGCAGTGCAGGGTACAGTCAGCCCCAGCATTTT.

The CDR3 loop is CASSTRQGLADYEQYF. CDR3 DNA sequence: TGTGCCAGCAGTACCCGACAGGGGTTGGCCGACTACGAGCAGTACTTC. The chain has TRBV27 and TRBJ2-7; TRBD1 matches at 8 bases. The germline V gene has CDR1 MNHEY and CDR2 SMNVEV (reference sequence). V shed 5 bases and J 3 bases; nucleotides not matched to a gene: 12. This CDR3 has 16 residues.

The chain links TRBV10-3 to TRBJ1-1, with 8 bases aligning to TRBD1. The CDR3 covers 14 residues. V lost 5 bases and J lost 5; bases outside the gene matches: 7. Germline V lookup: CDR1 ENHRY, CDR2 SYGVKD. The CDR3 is CAISSGRGQTEAFF. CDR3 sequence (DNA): TGTGCCATCAGTTCGGGCAGGGGGCAAACTGAAGCTTTCTTT.

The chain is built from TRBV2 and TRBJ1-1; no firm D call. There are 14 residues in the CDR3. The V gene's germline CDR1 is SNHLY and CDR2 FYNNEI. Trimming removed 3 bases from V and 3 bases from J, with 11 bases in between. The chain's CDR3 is CASSETGGYTEAFF. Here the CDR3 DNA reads TGTGCCAGCAGTGAGACGGGTGGTTACACTGAAGCTTTCTTT.

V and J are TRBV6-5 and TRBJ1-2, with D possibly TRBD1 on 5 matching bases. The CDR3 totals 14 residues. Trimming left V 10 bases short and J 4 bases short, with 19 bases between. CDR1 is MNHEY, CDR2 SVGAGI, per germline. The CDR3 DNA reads TGTGCCACCATGCCAGGGAACTGGGGCTATGGCTACACCTTC. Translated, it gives CATMPGNWGYGYTF.